The 16 T cell receptor beta chains listed next were all sequenced from one sample in a study of blood T cell repertoires in COVID-19. Sequencing used immunoSEQ multiplex PCR; TCRdb keeps in-frame clones, though not all of them. This table holds 100,000 to 150,000 clones, 70% to 90% found once. Sequenced sample: peripheral blood. These receptors all come from a man in his 70s with active COVID-19.

The chain links TRBV9 to TRBJ2-7; maybe TRBD2 (5 bases). Germline V CDR1 and CDR2: SGDLS, YYNGEE. The CDR3 is made up of 13 amino acids. V lost 4 bases, J lost 6 bases, and 14 bases lay in between. The CDR3 protein is CASSPGTAGEQYF. The DNA of the CDR3 is TGTGCCAGCAGCCCCGGTACTGCGGGCGAGCAGTACTTC.

J is TRBJ1-1 and V is TRBV29-1, with D unclear. CDR1 and CDR2 (germline): SQVTM, ANQGSEA. The CDR3 loop spans 13 amino acids. With 4 bases removed from V and 5 bases from J, the gap between germline ends came to 14 bases. The CDR3 region is CSVVRVGRTEAFF. CDR3 DNA sequence: TGCAGCGTTGTCCGGGTAGGGAGGACTGAAGCTTTCTTT.

The rearrangement links TRBV6-1 to TRBJ2-7; 9 bases fit TRBD1. J gave up 2 bases and V 3 bases, and 5 bases lay outside the gene matches. This CDR3 has 15 residues. Germline V gene lookup returns CDR1 MNHNS and CDR2 SASEGT. The CDR3 sequence is CASSDGTGRTYEQYF. In DNA form, the CDR3 reads TGTGCCAGCAGTGATGGGACAGGGAGGACCTACGAGCAGTACTTC.

J is TRBJ2-7 and V is TRBV24-1, with D maybe TRBD1 (5 bases). Germline V gene lookup returns CDR1 KGHDR and CDR2 SFDVKD. The V end was cut by 4 bases, the J end by 2 bases, with 8 bases between. CDR3 length equals 13 residues. Here the CDR3 DNA reads TGTGCCACCAGTGAGGACACAGCCTACGAGCAGTACTTC. This translates into CATSEDTAYEQYF.

This clone was detected only a few times. The chain has TRBV3-1 (or the pseudogene TRBV3-2) and TRBJ1-3, with D perhaps TRBD1 (5 bases). CDR1 is LGHDT and CDR2 is YNNKEL in the germline V gene (reference sequence). The CDR3 covers 14 residues. V lost 4 bases and J 3 bases, leaving 10 bases between the germline ends. CDR3 protein: CASSPAGVGNTIYF. DNA of the CDR3: TGTGCCAGCAGCCCGGCGGGGGTTGGAAACACCATATATTTT.

The chain uses TRBV6-6 and TRBJ1-4; D remains unclear. Germline assignment: CDR1 MNHNY and CDR2 SVGAGI (reference sequence). Between the trimmed V and J ends, which lost 5 bases and 0 bases, there was a span of 13 bases. The CDR3 spans 16 residues. The CDR3 loop reads CASSPSTPATNEKLFF. CDR3 DNA sequence: TGTGCCAGCAGTCCATCCACACCTGCAACTAATGAAAAACTGTTTTTT.

The chain recombines TRBV4-3 with TRBJ2-2; TRBD2 matches at 7 bases. Germline CDR1 and CDR2: LGHNA and YSLEER. With 0 bases clipped from V and 5 bases from J, the junction kept 6 bases outside the gene matches. This CDR3 comprises 16 residues. CDR3 sequence (DNA): TGCGCCAGCAGCCAAGATCGGGGCGGGGGAACCGGGGAGCTGTTTTTT. The encoded protein is CASSQDRGGGTGELFF.

The V call is TRBV2, the J call TRBJ2-5; D gene uncertain. Deletions cut 6 bases from V and 4 bases from J, with 9 bases between. The CDR3 is 12 residues long. Germline values: CDR1 SNHLY, CDR2 FYNNEI. DNA of the CDR3: TGTGCCAGCAGGGAGACCGGAGAGACCCAGTACTTC. This translates into CASRETGETQYF.

This sequence joins TRBV15 and TRBJ2-5, with TRBD1 identical over 7 bases. CDR1 LNHNV and CDR2 YYDKDF come from the germline V gene (reference sequence). J lost 5 bases, V lost 1 base, and 7 bases had no gene match. The CDR3 has 15 amino acids. The CDR3: CATSRVDRVGETQYF. CDR3 coding DNA: TGTGCCACCAGCAGAGTCGACAGGGTAGGGGAGACCCAGTACTTC.

This chain connects TRBV10-3 to TRBJ2-1; D is perhaps TRBD2 (6 bases). CDR3 length equals 15 residues. Trimming shortened V by 2 bases and J by 0 bases, and 8 bases separated the two germline ends. The germline V gene encodes CDR1 ENHRY and CDR2 SYGVKD. CDR3 protein: CAISERESSYNEQFF. Here the CDR3 DNA reads TGTGCCATCAGTGAGCGGGAGAGCTCCTACAATGAGCAGTTCTTC.

This chain uses TRBV21-1 with TRBJ2-3; whether TRBD2, the table's D call, matches the DNA was not checked. TRBV21-1 is annotated as a pseudogene. This CDR3 has 19 amino acids. DNA for the CDR3: TGTGCCAGCAGCACCGAACCTAGCGGGAGTCCCCAACTCACAGATACGCAGTATTTT. This gives the protein CASSTEPSGSPQLTDTQYF.

This chain links TRBV4-1 with TRBJ2-7; D remains ambiguous. CDR3 length equals 14 residues. In germline, CDR1 is MGHRA, CDR2 YSYEKL. Between the trimmed V and J ends, which lost 0 bases and 1 base, there was a span of 7 bases. CDR3 region: CASSQDESSYEQYF. The CDR3 DNA sequence: TGCGCCAGCAGCCAAGATGAGTCGTCCTACGAGCAGTACTTC.

The chain uses TRBV6-4 and TRBJ2-1, with 11 positions matching TRBD2. This CDR3 region has 13 residues. J lost 16 bases, V lost 4 bases, and 9 bases had no gene match. The germline gives CDR1 MRHNA, CDR2 SNTAGT. This chain's CDR3 is CASSVDPSGRRFF. CDR3 DNA: TGTGCCAGCAGTGTTGACCCTAGCGGGAGGCGCTTCTTC.

This sequence joins TRBV4-3 and TRBJ2-3; 9 nucleotides agree with TRBD2. Germline V CDR1 and CDR2: LGHNA, YSLEER. V dropped 4 bases and J dropped 2; count of bases not matched to a gene: 16. The CDR3 is 19 residues long. CDR3 sequence (DNA): TGCGCCAGCAGCCTCTGGCGGGAGGGTAGCGTGTTAGACACAGATACGCAGTATTTT. Translating it yields CASSLWREGSVLDTDTQYF.

The V and J genes are TRBV9 and TRBJ2-1; the D gene is possibly TRBD1 (6 bases). Per germline, CDR1 SGDLS and CDR2 YYNGEE. The germline V and J ends were trimmed by 1 base and 4 bases, with 12 bases remaining between them. CDR3 length: 15 amino acids. Written as DNA, the CDR3 is TGTGCCAGCAGCGTATTAGGACAGTCGTACAATGAGCAGTTCTTC. Encoded protein: CASSVLGQSYNEQFF. Filled out from reference TRBV9 and TRBJ2-1, the complete variable domain reads DSGVTQTPKHLITATGQRVTLRCSPRSGDLSVYWYQQSLDQGLQFLIQYYNGEERAKGNILERFSAQQFPDLHSELNLSSLELGDSALYFCASSVLGQSYNEQFFGPGTRLTVL.

The rearrangement links TRBV9 to TRBJ2-1; 10 bases fit TRBD2. Unmatched junction bases numbered 10, after V lost 7 bases and J lost 6 bases. This CDR3 is 15 amino acids long. The V gene's germline CDR1 is SGDLS and CDR2 YYNGEE. The CDR3 bases are TGTGCCAGCGGAAAAGCGGGAGGGCCGGGCAATGAGCAGTTCTTC. Protein sequence: CASGKAGGPGNEQFF.